A single sample gave rise to the 16 T cell receptor beta chains below, sequenced in a study of T cell responses to AZD1222 COVID-19 vaccine. Generated by immunoSEQ multiplex PCR, the TCRdb table keeps only in-frame clones and is missing some. The sample lists 100,000 to 150,000 clones; 85% were seen once. The sequencing here drew on peripheral blood, taken 28 days after the second AZD1222 dose. These receptors all come from an adult who received the AZD1222 COVID-19 vaccine.

J is TRBJ1-5 and V is TRBV7-3, with D possibly being TRBD1 (5 bases). This CDR3 is 13 amino acids long. Germline V gene sequence: CDR1 SGHTA, CDR2 FQGTGA. Trimming removed 5 bases at V and 3 bases at J, with 8 bases between. The CDR3 coding sequence is TGTGCCAGCAGCGCGGGGGTCAATCAGCCCCAGCATTTT. This codes for CASSAGVNQPQHF.

This clone was recorded once. The J gene is TRBJ1-1, the V gene TRBV6-5; tentative D call: TRBD1 (5 bases). Germline loops: CDR1 MNHEY, CDR2 SVGAGI. The CDR3 loop spans 14 amino acids. Trimming cost V 8 bases and J 8 bases, with 21 bases left between them. CDR3 coding DNA: TGTGCCAGCCGAGTTGGAGGGGAAGCCGGGGAAGCTTTCTTT. This sequence encodes CASRVGGEAGEAFF.

The V and J genes are TRBV6-5 and TRBJ2-1; D is perhaps TRBD2 (7 bases). Trimming removed 4 bases from V and 7 bases from J, with 14 bases in between. The V gene's germline CDR1 is MNHEY and CDR2 SVGAGI. The CDR3 sequence is 14 residues long. This CDR3 reads CASSSRGALNEQFF. The CDR3 nucleotides read TGTGCCAGCAGTTCCCGGGGGGCCCTAAATGAGCAGTTCTTC.

The CDR3 DNA is TGCGCCAGCAGCCAAGATTGGGAAGGGAGGGCTTTCTTT. This encodes CASSQDWEGRAFF. The chain uses TRBV4-1 and TRBJ1-1; no reliable D call. The germline V and J ends were trimmed by 0 bases and 11 bases, with 13 bases remaining between them. This CDR3 spans 13 amino acids. Germline V gene data show CDR1 as MGHRA and CDR2 as YSYEKL.

The V call is TRBV6-6, the J call TRBJ1-1; maybe TRBD1 (5 bases). Looked up from germline, CDR1 is MNHNY and CDR2 is SVGAGI (reference sequence). The CDR3 sequence is 14 residues long. Trimming removed 6 bases at V and 4 bases at J, with 15 bases between. CDR3 protein: CASRGGLGGTEAFF. The DNA for the CDR3 is TGTGCCAGCAGAGGAGGGCTCGGGGGCACTGAAGCTTTCTTT.

The V call is TRBV18, the J call TRBJ2-4; 9 bases match TRBD1. Unmatched junction bases numbered 12, after V lost 0 bases and J lost 0 bases. Germline CDR1 and CDR2: KGHSH and LQKENI. CDR3 size: 20 residues. In DNA, the CDR3 is TGTGCCAGCTCACCACCGCGGGACAGGGATAACCTGGTAGCCAAAAACATTCAGTACTTC. Translating it yields CASSPPRDRDNLVAKNIQYF.

V and J are TRBV6-5 and TRBJ1-2; TRBD1 aligns across 8 bases. J lost 3 bases, V lost 0 bases, and 0 bases had no gene match. The CDR3 sequence is 14 residues long. Germline loops: CDR1 MNHEY, CDR2 SVGAGI. CDR3 sequence reads: CASSYSGQDYGYTF. The CDR3 DNA follows: TGTGCCAGCAGTTACTCGGGACAGGACTATGGCTACACCTTC.

The chain uses TRBV30 and TRBJ1-4; a weak D match, TRBD1 (6 bases). Germline CDR1 and CDR2: GTSNPN and SVGIG (reference sequence). The length of the CDR3 is 15 residues. V lost 0 bases to trimming and J lost 7 bases, with 15 bases between them. The CDR3 region is CAWSVLGGVGEKLFF. The DNA for the CDR3 is TGTGCCTGGAGTGTACTAGGGGGGGTCGGTGAAAAACTGTTTTTT.

The genes are TRBV21-1 and TRBJ2-7; whether TRBD1, the table's D call, matches the DNA was not checked. TRBV21-1 is shown as a pseudogene. The CDR3 runs to 17 residues. CDR3 amino acids: CASSLLLERHNSYEQYF. As DNA, the CDR3 is TGTGCCAGCAGCTTACTGCTTGAACGACATAATTCCTACGAGCAGTACTTC.

The chain joins TRBV6-5 to TRBJ1-2; D is unclear. V lost 7 bases to trimming and J lost 4 bases, with 10 bases between them. CDR1 MNHEY and CDR2 SVGAGI come from the germline V gene. The CDR3 totals 12 residues. CDR3 coding DNA: TGTGCCAGCATGGCACAGCCCTATGGCTACACCTTC. Amino acid sequence: CASMAQPYGYTF.

The chain links TRBV28 to TRBJ1-1; D may be TRBD1 (6 bases). Per the germline V gene, CDR1 is MDHEN and CDR2 is SYDVKM. Trimming pared 6 bases from V and 4 bases from J, leaving 12 bases between. This CDR3 has 13 amino acids. CDR3 sequence: CASRGQPSTEAFF. The CDR3 DNA reads TGTGCCAGCAGAGGACAGCCGAGCACTGAAGCTTTCTTT.

This clone was seen only once. This chain links TRBV6-5 with TRBJ2-7; 8 nucleotides agree with TRBD1. Germline V CDR1 and CDR2: MNHEY, SVGAGI. The V gene end was trimmed by 7 bases and the J gene end by 2 bases; junction bases not matched to a gene: 7. This CDR3 contains 14 residues. Here the CDR3 DNA reads TGTGCCAGCAAAACAGGGGGGATTCCCTACGAGCAGTACTTC. Protein: CASKTGGIPYEQYF.

The CDR3 loop is CASSTNGEGRGDQPQHF. CDR3 bases: TGTGCCAGCAGCACAAATGGGGAGGGGAGGGGTGATCAGCCCCAGCATTTT. The chain carries TRBV7-9 and TRBJ1-5; D might be TRBD1 (5 bases). Germline V gene lookup returns CDR1 SEHNR and CDR2 FQNEAQ (reference sequence). Trimming removed 5 bases at V and 5 bases at J, with 22 bases between. There are 17 residues in the CDR3.

The chain has TRBV10-2 and TRBJ1-5; D remains ambiguous. V lost 6 bases to trimming and J lost 5 bases, with 17 bases between them. This CDR3 comprises 15 residues. The germline V gene has CDR1 WSHSY and CDR2 SAAADI. The CDR3: CASSLSPGDDQPQHF. In DNA, the CDR3 is TGCGCCAGCAGCCTAAGCCCTGGCGACGATCAGCCCCAGCATTTT.

This chain connects TRBV2 to TRBJ1-3; D is unclear. Trimming left V 6 bases short and J 0 bases short, with 9 bases between. Germline loops: CDR1 SNHLY, CDR2 FYNNEI. This CDR3 spans 14 amino acids. The CDR3 DNA reads TGTGCCAGCAGGGCGGACGGCTCTGGAAACACCATATATTTT. Amino acids: CASRADGSGNTIYF.

The chain is built from TRBV28 and TRBJ1-2; 10 bases fit TRBD1. Trimming at V came to 2 bases and at J to 0 bases, leaving 3 bases not matched to a gene. CDR3 length: 16 amino acids. Germline CDR1 reads MDHEN; CDR2 reads SYDVKM. In DNA, the CDR3 is TGTGCCAGCAGTTTACTAGGACAGGGGGCTAACTATGGCTACACCTTC. This translates into CASSLLGQGANYGYTF.